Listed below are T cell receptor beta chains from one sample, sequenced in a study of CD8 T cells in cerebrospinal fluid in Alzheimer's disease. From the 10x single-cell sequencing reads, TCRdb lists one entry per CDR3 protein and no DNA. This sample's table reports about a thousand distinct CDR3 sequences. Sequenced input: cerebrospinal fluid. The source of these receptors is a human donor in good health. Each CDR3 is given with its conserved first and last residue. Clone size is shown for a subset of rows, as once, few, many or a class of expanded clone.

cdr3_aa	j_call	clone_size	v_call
CASSYHQTGAAGGTGELFF	TRBJ2-2	medium-sized	TRBV12-3/TRBV12-4
CASRTTGGNQPQHF	TRBJ1-5	medium-sized	TRBV6-2/TRBV6-3
CSVLAGGAEQFF	TRBJ2-1	hyperexpanded	TRBV29-1
CASSSSASRYNEQFF	TRBJ2-1	medium-sized	TRBV7-3
CASRLGLSYGYTF	TRBJ1-2	NA	TRBV28
CASSLGPAGLSTDTQYF	TRBJ2-3	large	TRBV7-2
CASSPGGLANEQFF	TRBJ2-1	large	TRBV7-3
CASSAGVGLGTGYTF	TRBJ1-2	medium-sized	TRBV2
CAWSGDGNYGYTF	TRBJ1-2	medium-sized	TRBV30
CASSLHGGNEKLFF	TRBJ1-4	medium-sized	TRBV12-3/TRBV12-4
CASSPKETQYF	TRBJ2-5	medium-sized	TRBV7-6
CASGDRNTDTQYF	TRBJ2-3	medium-sized	TRBV5-1
CASFRDPGYNEQFF	TRBJ2-1	medium-sized	TRBV6-2/TRBV6-3
CASSPLAGGAGTQYF	TRBJ2-3	medium-sized	TRBV6-5
CASSRTEYNSPLHF	TRBJ1-6	medium-sized	TRBV2
CASRRGTGAPREKLFF	TRBJ1-4	medium-sized	TRBV19
CASSPQGGGTEAFF	TRBJ1-1	medium-sized	TRBV18
CASSLTSGDYEQYF	TRBJ2-7	NA	TRBV11-3
CASSYGPGVNTEAFF	TRBJ1-1	medium-sized	TRBV27
CATSRADTQYF	TRBJ2-3	medium-sized	TRBV15
CASSPGTGGNTIYF	TRBJ1-3	large	TRBV7-2
CASSQGLGTNTYEQYF	TRBJ2-7	medium-sized	TRBV3-1
CASRPRDRNTGELFF	TRBJ2-2	NA	TRBV6-6
CASSLGVWDRPNEKLFF	TRBJ1-4	medium-sized	TRBV5-1
CASSPQVLSYNEQFF	TRBJ2-1	NA	TRBV27
CASSFCQDWMEGYEQYF	TRBJ2-7	large	TRBV12-3/TRBV12-4
CASSLGRGTFDNEKLFF	TRBJ1-4	medium-sized	TRBV5-1
CSAPRDRGLEDTQYF	TRBJ2-3	large	TRBV20-1
CASRPEGLAGSNEQFF	TRBJ2-1	large	TRBV6-6
CASSHRTGGGIGELFF	TRBJ2-2	medium-sized	TRBV12-3/TRBV12-4
CASSSGSLGQETQYF	TRBJ2-5	NA	TRBV5-4
CASRSRGSTDTQYF	TRBJ2-3	medium-sized	TRBV19
CASSFQTGVEGVGGGYTF	TRBJ1-2	NA	TRBV11-2
CASSHWGLRNTGELFF	TRBJ2-2	medium-sized	TRBV7-2
CSASGELAAQIYGYTF	TRBJ1-2	medium-sized	TRBV20-1
CASRPGAGGPNEQYF	TRBJ2-7	medium-sized	TRBV6-2/TRBV6-3
CASTLRTGWGGELFF	TRBJ2-2	medium-sized	TRBV6-6
CASSVEGTPSYEQYF	TRBJ2-7	NA	TRBV9
CASRLGQGNEQYF	TRBJ2-7	large	TRBV6-5
CASSQVWEGGYTF	TRBJ1-2	NA	TRBV3-1
CASSLPGQPTYNEQFF	TRBJ2-1	medium-sized	TRBV28
CASSREVGSYEQYF	TRBJ2-7	medium-sized	TRBV14
CSARRNDRDYNSPLHF	TRBJ1-6	medium-sized	TRBV20-1
CASTPFKGLVVTGELFF	TRBJ2-2	large	TRBV7-2
CASRASGSVGTGELFF	TRBJ2-2	large	TRBV5-1
CASSLDRVNYGYTF	TRBJ1-2	medium-sized	TRBV11-3
CASRGRTDYGYTF	TRBJ1-2	medium-sized	TRBV6-5
CSARVLPGQETQYF	TRBJ2-5	medium-sized	TRBV20-1
CASSLEPSGRAMDTQYF	TRBJ2-3	medium-sized	TRBV5-1
CASSPRQTYNEQFF	TRBJ2-1	medium-sized	TRBV7-2
CSVLPGSLGAKNIQYF	TRBJ2-4	medium-sized	TRBV29-1